The clone carrying this T cell receptor (beta chain) occurred many times. Antigen: not known. This entry is derived from a study of read filtering for tumor transcriptome and immune sequencing. Germline V gene data show CDR1 as MGHRA and CDR2 as YSYEKL. The CDR3 spans 12 residues. The V end was cut by 2 bases, the J end by 5 bases, with 3 bases between. The library was built from around 400 ng RNA with molecular barcoded adaptors for alpha/delta and beta/gamma chains. From the reads, TCRdb called clonotypes with MiXCR, one entry per CDR3 protein. The sample has 40,000 or so distinct CDR3 sequences, over 9.5% seen once. Study-level points and caveats: Even smaller IR-seq throughput identified most shared clonotypes. Sorted CD138-negative bone marrow cells were not purified T cells. Approximately 87% of IR-seq clonotypes had a single read, yet these held about 3.5% of reads.

The sample was a population of CD138-negative cells sorted from bone marrow. The J gene is TRBJ2-2, the V gene TRBV4-1, with D uncertain. The sequence was obtained from a donor at least 40 years old with multiple myeloma. CDR3 nucleotide sequence: TGCGCCAGCAGCCAACATACCGGGGAGCTGTTTTTT. Translated, it gives CASSQHTGELFF.